These T cell receptor beta chains were read from a single sample in a study of cytomegalovirus exposure and HLA in healthy donors. Here immunoSEQ multiplex PCR was the method, and the copy in TCRdb shows in-frame clones only, minus some. Among 38,000 or so clones listed, about 93% were seen once. Sequencing was performed on PBMCs. These receptors were obtained from a man aged 18 to 29 in good health and CMV-seronegative. CDR3s include the opening cysteine and the closing phenylalanine or tryptophan. A D gene is named only where the DNA matches it firmly. Clone size is not always given. Where it is, it says once, few, many or a class for expanded clones.

abundance	d_gene	v_gene	j_gene	len	CDR3nt	CDR3aa
.	.	TRBV5-5	TRBJ2-1	14	TGTGCCAGCATCCAACAGGATCCCGTGGGAGAGCAGTTCTTC	CASIQQDPVGEQFF
.	TRBD1	TRBV6-1	TRBJ1-4	15	TGTGCCAGCAGTGAAGGGCAACAGGGGTTCGAAAAACTGTTTTTT	CASSEGQQGFEKLFF
.	.	TRBV21-1	TRBJ2-7	16	TGTGCCAGCAGCAAAATGGGGACAGGGCCTGGGTACGAGCAGTACTTC	CASSKMGTGPGYEQYF
.	TRBD1	TRBV6-1	TRBJ1-2	16	TGTGCCAGCAGCGAAACCCCGACAGGGGGAGGCTATGGCTACACCTTC	CASSETPTGGGYGYTF
.	TRBD2	TRBV6-4	TRBJ2-1	18	TGTGCCAGCAGTGACAGGGCTAGCGGGAGAGTGGGCTACAATGAGCAGTTCTTC	CASSDRASGRVGYNEQFF
.	.	TRBV5-8	TRBJ1-2	16	TGTGCCAGCAGCTTGGGGCTCAGGGAAGCTAACTATGGCTACACCTTC	CASSLGLREANYGYTF
.	TRBD2	TRBV30	TRBJ2-5	13	TGTGCCTGGTTAGCGGGAGGGGGAGAGACCCAGTACTTC	CAWLAGGGETQYF
.	TRBD1	TRBV4-2	TRBJ1-2	15	TGTGCCAGCAGCCAAGATAGGGGGACAGGGACCGGCTACACCTTC	CASSQDRGTGTGYTF
.	TRBD1	TRBV19	TRBJ2-7	14	TGTGCCACTCAGGGGGGACAGGGTTTTTACGAGCAGTACTTC	CATQGGQGFYEQYF
.	.	TRBV2	TRBJ1-1	13	TGTGCCACCCGGTTCTCAATGAACACTGAAGCTTTCTTT	CATRFSMNTEAFF
few	.	TRBV7-9	TRBJ2-7	14	TGTGCCAGCAGCGTCACAGGCCCTCTCTACGAGCAGTACTTC	CASSVTGPLYEQYF
.	.	TRBV10-3	TRBJ2-7	15	TGTGCCATCACAGATGGAAGACCACCTCGGGACGAGCAGTACTTC	CAITDGRPPRDEQYF
.	.	TRBV7-8	TRBJ1-3	15	TGTGCCAGCAGCTCCGCAGTATTCTCTGGAAACACCATATATTTT	CASSSAVFSGNTIYF
.	.	TRBV11-2	TRBJ1-2	12	TGTGCCAGCGGCTGGGCAGGGAATGGCTACACCTTC	CASGWAGNGYTF
.	TRBD1	TRBV10-3	TRBJ2-3	17	TGTGCCATCAGTGGGGGACAGCCCGGAGGAGGCACAGATACGCAGTATTTT	CAISGGQPGGGTDTQYF
.	TRBD2	TRBV5-1	TRBJ2-3	17	TGCGCCAGCAGGCCCGGGACTAGCGGGATAAGCACAGATACGCAGTATTTT	CASRPGTSGISTDTQYF
.	TRBD1	TRBV27	TRBJ2-1	16	TGTGCCAGCAGTTTCGCCGGACAGGGCAGCTCGAATGAGCAGTTCTTC	CASSFAGQGSSNEQFF
.	TRBD1	TRBV6-1	TRBJ2-1	16	TGTGCCAGCAGTGAAGCGGTTGGAGGACAGGGCCATGAGCAGTTCTTC	CASSEAVGGQGHEQFF
.	TRBD2	TRBV7-6	TRBJ2-1	15	TGTGCCAGCAGCCTTAGCGGGAGGACCTACAATGAGCAGTTCTTC	CASSLSGRTYNEQFF
.	TRBD1	TRBV5-4	TRBJ1-2	18	TGTGCCAGCAGCTTGCCCTTACCGGGACAGAGCACTAACTATGGCTACACCTTC	CASSLPLPGQSTNYGYTF
.	TRBD1	TRBV10-3	TRBJ2-3	18	TGTGCCATCAGCCCCGGGACAGGGACGCGGGTTGGCACAGATACGCAGTATTTT	CAISPGTGTRVGTDTQYF
.	.	TRBV5-4	TRBJ1-4	14	TGTGCCAGCAGCTTGGGGCAGGGAAATGAAAAACTGTTTTTT	CASSLGQGNEKLFF
.	TRBD2	TRBV29-1	TRBJ2-3	13	TGCAGCGTTCAAAGCGGGAGGGCCCGGGCGCAGTATTTT	CSVQSGRARAQYF
.	.	TRBV28	TRBJ2-1	14	TGTGCCAGCAGCTATGGATCCAGGTACAATGAGCAGTTCTTC	CASSYGSRYNEQFF
once	.	TRBV6-6	TRBJ1-1	13	TGTGCCAGCACCCTAACAGCTTACACTGAAGCTTTCTTT	CASTLTAYTEAFF
.	.	TRBV5-1	TRBJ1-2	12	TGCGCCAGCAGCTCTTCCGGTGATGGCTACACCTTC	CASSSSGDGYTF
.	.	TRBV19	TRBJ2-2	15	TGTGCCAGTAGTGTCCAGGGGTCGAACACCGGGGAGCTGTTTTTT	CASSVQGSNTGELFF
.	.	TRBV6-5	TRBJ1-1	14	TGTGCCAGCACCGCGAGTGGGAGTTCGATGAAAGCTTTCTTT	CASTASGSSMKAFF
.	.	TRBV19	TRBJ1-4	14	TGTGCCAGTACTGCGGACAGCTCTGGAGAAAAACTGTTTTTT	CASTADSSGEKLFF
.	.	TRBV6-5	TRBJ1-2	14	TGTGCCAGCAGTTACGAGGGTATGGGCTATGGCTACACCTTC	CASSYEGMGYGYTF
.	.	TRBV7-2	TRBJ2-3	14	TGTGCCAGCAGCTTAGGCGGGTACACAGATACGCAGTATTTT	CASSLGGYTDTQYF
.	TRBD2	TRBV11-2	TRBJ2-3	15	TGTGCCAGCAGCTTAAAACTAGCGGGGGTTCCTACGCAGTATTTT	CASSLKLAGVPTQYF
.	.	TRBV27	TRBJ2-1	12	TGTGCCAGCAGTTCCCCTTGGGCTGAGCAGTTCTTC	CASSSPWAEQFF
.	TRBD2	TRBV30	TRBJ2-5	17	TGTGCCTGGAGTCCCGGACTAGCGGGAGGGCCTGGAGAGACCCAGTACTTC	CAWSPGLAGGPGETQYF
.	TRBD2	TRBV4-1	TRBJ2-1	17	TGCGCCAGCAGCCAAGAACGTGGCGGGGGGTCCCAAAATGAGCAGTTCTTC	CASSQERGGGSQNEQFF
.	TRBD2	TRBV14	TRBJ2-3	19	TGTGCCAGCAGCCAAGTTTGGACTAGCGGGGGCCGAAGCACAGATACGCAGTATTTT	CASSQVWTSGGRSTDTQYF
once	TRBD1	TRBV14	TRBJ2-1	14	TGTGCCAGCAGCGGGACAGGGGGCTACAATGAGCAGTTCTTC	CASSGTGGYNEQFF
.	TRBD1	TRBV9	TRBJ2-7	14	TGTGCCAGCAGCGTAGCCCAGGGGGAAGGTGAGCAGTACTTC	CASSVAQGEGEQYF
.	TRBD2	TRBV27	TRBJ2-7	15	TGTGCCAGCAGTTCCCCTGGGACTAGATCCTACGAGCAGTACTTC	CASSSPGTRSYEQYF
.	.	TRBV5-1	TRBJ2-3	13	TGCGCCAGCAGCTTGAACGGGGATGTTATGCAGTATTTT	CASSLNGDVMQYF
few	TRBD1	TRBV13	TRBJ2-3	15	TGTGCCAGCAGCACAGGGGGAGGTTCAGGAGATACGCAGTATTTT	CASSTGGGSGDTQYF
.	.	TRBV11-3	TRBJ2-3	17	TGTGCCAGCAGCTTAGGCGGCCTTAGCCCCCTCACAGATACGCAGTATTTT	CASSLGGLSPLTDTQYF
.	.	TRBV10-3	TRBJ1-2	14	TGTGCCATCAGTCCTCTCCAGGGAAACTATGGCTACACCTTC	CAISPLQGNYGYTF
.	.	TRBV6-5	TRBJ1-1	13	TGTGCCAGCAGGGAGGCAATTGGCACTGAAGCTTTCTTT	CASREAIGTEAFF
once	TRBD1	TRBV7-6	TRBJ2-1	15	TGTGCCAGCAGCCCCCGACAGGGTCTCCGCAATGAGCAGTTCTTC	CASSPRQGLRNEQFF
.	TRBD2	TRBV6-4	TRBJ2-1	15	TGTGCCAGCAGTGACGGGGCGGGAGATACCAATGAGCAGTTCTTC	CASSDGAGDTNEQFF